These T cell receptor beta chains were read from a single sample in a study of blood T cell repertoires in COVID-19. TCRdb's copy holds only in-frame clones and misses some; the assay was immunoSEQ multiplex PCR. The sample lists fewer than 300,000 clones, about 93% occurring once. Sequencing was done on a sample of PBMCs or T cells enriched from blood (not recorded which). The receptors derive from a woman aged 30 to 39 who had recovered from COVID-19. Each CDR3 is given without its conserved first and last residue. A D gene is named only where the DNA matches it firmly.

D gene	CDR3 length	V gene	J gene	CDR3 protein
.	11	TRBV2	TRBJ2-2	ASSEGHTGELF
TRBD2	12	TRBV9	TRBJ2-1	ASSGTSGYNEQF
TRBD2	14	TRBV5-4	TRBJ2-5	ASSPPRPSGSMTQY
TRBD2	15	TRBV4-2	TRBJ2-7	ASSQSGLAGGGVEQY
TRBD2	12	TRBV7-3	TRBJ2-1	ASSSSSGSNEQF
TRBD1	12	TRBV7-3	TRBJ1-2	ASSPGTEHYGYT
TRBD1	11	TRBV27	TRBJ2-5	ASSLRGKETQY
TRBD2	12	TRBV5-1	TRBJ2-3	ASSTGLADRTQY
.	12	TRBV6-5	TRBJ2-2	ASRANYRAGELF
.	13	TRBV7-2	TRBJ2-7	ASSPGQPSSYEQY
.	12	TRBV6-5	TRBJ1-2	ASSYFGKEYGYT
TRBD2	13	TRBV7-9	TRBJ2-7	ASSFPTSGSYEQY
TRBD1	13	TRBV27	TRBJ2-2	ASKPGTAYTGELF